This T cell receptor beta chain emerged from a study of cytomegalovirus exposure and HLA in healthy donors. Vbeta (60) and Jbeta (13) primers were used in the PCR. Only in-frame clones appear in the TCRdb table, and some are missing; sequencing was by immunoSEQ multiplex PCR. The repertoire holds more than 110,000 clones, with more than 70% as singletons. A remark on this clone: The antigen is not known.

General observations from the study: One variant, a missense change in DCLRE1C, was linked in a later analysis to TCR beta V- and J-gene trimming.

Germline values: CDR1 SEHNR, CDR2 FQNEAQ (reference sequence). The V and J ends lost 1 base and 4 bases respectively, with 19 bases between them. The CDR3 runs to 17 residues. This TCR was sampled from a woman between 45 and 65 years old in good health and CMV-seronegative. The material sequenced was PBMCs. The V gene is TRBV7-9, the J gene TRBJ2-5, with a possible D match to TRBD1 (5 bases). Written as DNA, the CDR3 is TGTGCCAGCAGCTTAGGATTCACAGGTCAACAGTCAGAGACCCAGTACTTC. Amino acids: CASSLGFTGQQSETQYF.